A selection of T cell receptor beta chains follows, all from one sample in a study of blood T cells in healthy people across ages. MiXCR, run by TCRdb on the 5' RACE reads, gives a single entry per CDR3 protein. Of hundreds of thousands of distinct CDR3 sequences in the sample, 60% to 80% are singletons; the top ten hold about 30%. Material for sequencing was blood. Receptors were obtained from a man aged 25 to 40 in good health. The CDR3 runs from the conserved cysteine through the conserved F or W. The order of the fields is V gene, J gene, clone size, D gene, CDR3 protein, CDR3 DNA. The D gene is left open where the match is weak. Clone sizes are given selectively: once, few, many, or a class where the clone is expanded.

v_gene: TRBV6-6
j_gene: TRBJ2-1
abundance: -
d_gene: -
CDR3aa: CASISVGAFGNEQFF
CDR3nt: TGTGCCAGCATTTCCGTGGGGGCGTTTGGAAATGAGCAGTTCTTC

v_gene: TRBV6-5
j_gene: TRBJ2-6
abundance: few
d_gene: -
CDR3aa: CASSYESGANVLTF
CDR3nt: TGTGCCAGCAGTTACGAATCTGGGGCCAACGTCCTGACTTTC

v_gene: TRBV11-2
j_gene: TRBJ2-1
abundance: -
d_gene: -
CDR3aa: CASSERQGPGSNEQFF
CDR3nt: TGTGCCAGCAGCGAAAGACAGGGACCCGGGAGTAATGAGCAGTTCTTC

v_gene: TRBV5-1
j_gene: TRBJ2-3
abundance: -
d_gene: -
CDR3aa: CASSLLPDTQYF
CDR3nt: TGCGCCAGCAGCTTACTTCCAGATACGCAGTATTTT

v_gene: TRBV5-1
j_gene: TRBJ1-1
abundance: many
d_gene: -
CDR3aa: CASSLGVRDGTEAFF
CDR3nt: TGCGCCAGCAGCTTGGGGGTGCGGGATGGCACTGAAGCTTTCTTT

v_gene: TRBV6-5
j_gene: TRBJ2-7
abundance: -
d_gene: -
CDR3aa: CASSYRGGNEQYF
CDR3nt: TGTGCCAGCAGTTACAGGGGCGGGAACGAGCAGTACTTC

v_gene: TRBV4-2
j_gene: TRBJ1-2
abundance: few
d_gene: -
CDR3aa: CASSPPKGDYGYTF
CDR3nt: TGTGCCAGCAGCCCCCCCAAGGGGGACTATGGCTACACCTTC

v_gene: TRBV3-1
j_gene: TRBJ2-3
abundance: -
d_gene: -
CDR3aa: CASSQDGNLEYF
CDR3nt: TGTGCCAGCAGCCAAGATGGGAACCTCGAGTATTTT

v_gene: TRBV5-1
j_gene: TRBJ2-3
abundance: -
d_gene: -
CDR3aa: CASSLVARATDTQYF
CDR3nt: TGCGCCAGCAGCTTGGTGGCACGGGCTACAGATACGCAGTATTTT

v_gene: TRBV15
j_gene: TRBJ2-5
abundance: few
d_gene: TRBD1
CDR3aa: CATSTRQGAQETQYF
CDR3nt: TGTGCCACCAGCACCAGACAGGGGGCCCAAGAGACCCAGTACTTC

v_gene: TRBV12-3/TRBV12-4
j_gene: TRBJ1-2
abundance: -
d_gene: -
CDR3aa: CASGYTESNYGYTF
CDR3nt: TGTGCCAGCGGGTATACCGAGTCTAACTATGGCTACACCTTC

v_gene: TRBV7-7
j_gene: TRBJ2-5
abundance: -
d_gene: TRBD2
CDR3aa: CASSSRPGGETQYF
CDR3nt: TGTGCTAGCAGCTCCCGTCCGGGGGGAGAGACCCAGTACTTC

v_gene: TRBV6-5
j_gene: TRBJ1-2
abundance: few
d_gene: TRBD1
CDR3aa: CASTRDRGFYGYTF
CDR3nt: TGTGCCAGCACCCGGGACAGGGGGTTCTATGGCTACACCTTC

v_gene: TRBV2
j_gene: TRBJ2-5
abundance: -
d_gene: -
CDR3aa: CAMSSHLWEETQYF
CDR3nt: TGTGCCATGTCTAGCCACCTATGGGAAGAGACCCAGTACTTC

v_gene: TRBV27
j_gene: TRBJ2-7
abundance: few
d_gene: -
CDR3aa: CASSPQVLGGEQYF
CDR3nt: TGTGCCAGCAGTCCACAGGTCCTTGGGGGCGAGCAGTACTTC

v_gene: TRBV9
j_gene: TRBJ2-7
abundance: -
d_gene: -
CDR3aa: CASSVRNSGTEQYF
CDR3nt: TGTGCCAGCAGCGTAAGGAATAGCGGAACCGAGCAGTACTTC

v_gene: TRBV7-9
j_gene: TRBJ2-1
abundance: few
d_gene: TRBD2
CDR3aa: CASSLGAGGTANEQFF
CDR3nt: TGTGCCAGCAGCTTAGGAGCGGGGGGTACGGCGAATGAGCAGTTCTTC

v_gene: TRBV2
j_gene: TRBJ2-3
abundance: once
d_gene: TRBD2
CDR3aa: CASSDRSGGPRDTQYF
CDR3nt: TGTGCCAGCAGTGATCGTAGCGGGGGGCCGCGAGATACGCAGTATTTT